The 32 T cell receptor beta chains in this list originate from one sample, sequenced in a study of OX40 agonist ivuxolimab in advanced cancers. Only in-frame clones appear in the TCRdb table, and some are missing; sequencing was by immunoSEQ multiplex PCR. The table has roughly 75,000 clones, 65% to 85% seen once. This specimen consisted of CD4+ or CD8+ T cells sorted from blood, obtained in a trial of the OX40 agonist ivuxolimab. Every receptor here comes from an adult with an advanced solid tumor such as melanoma, head and neck, liver or kidney cancer.

The V call is TRBV10-3, the J call TRBJ2-7, with a tentative D call TRBD2 (7 bases). Trimming stripped 4 bases from V and 4 bases from J, with 14 bases between. There are 14 residues in the CDR3. Germline V lookup: CDR1 ENHRY, CDR2 SYGVKD. The DNA of the CDR3 is TGTGCCATCAGTGTGGAGAGGGGGGGGTACGAGCAGTACTTC. Amino acids: CAISVERGGYEQYF.

The chain links TRBV9 to TRBJ2-1; D remains ambiguous. The ends were cut back, 4 bases at V and 0 bases at J, with 14 bases in the middle. CDR3 length: 16 amino acids. The germline CDR1 and CDR2 sequences are SGDLS and YYNGEE. The CDR3 DNA is TGTGCCAGCAGCCTAAGACTCCTGAGCTCCTACAATGAGCAGTTCTTC. As protein: CASSLRLLSSYNEQFF.

This sequence joins TRBV6-1 and TRBJ2-5, with 8 bases identical to TRBD2. V shed 1 base and J 5 bases; nucleotides not matched to a gene: 6. Germline V gives CDR1 MNHNS, CDR2 SASEGT. The length of the CDR3 is 15 residues. The CDR3 nucleotides are TGTGCCAGCAGTGAAGAGACGGGGGGGCCGGAGACCCAGTACTTC. This sequence encodes CASSEETGGPETQYF.

The J gene is TRBJ1-2, the V gene TRBV7-8, with TRBD1 identical over 8 bases. CDR1 is SGHVS and CDR2 is FQNEAQ in the germline V gene. Trimming removed 4 bases from V and 7 bases from J; junction bases left unmatched: 11. The CDR3 is made up of 15 amino acids. The CDR3 here is CASSSGDRGGSGYTF. The CDR3 DNA reads as TGTGCCAGCAGCTCCGGTGACAGGGGAGGGTCTGGCTACACCTTC.

The chain uses TRBV28 and TRBJ1-5; a possible D gene is TRBD1 (5 bases). V gave up 4 bases and J gave up 3 bases, with 10 bases separating them. Germline V gives CDR1 MDHEN, CDR2 SYDVKM. The CDR3 contains 14 residues. The CDR3 is CASSWDGDNQPQHF. CDR3 coding DNA: TGTGCCAGCAGTTGGGACGGCGACAATCAGCCCCAGCATTTT. Supplemented by reference TRBV28 and TRBJ1-5, the full variable domain reads DVKVTQSSRYLVKRTGEKVFLECVQDMDHENMFWYRQDPGLGLRLIYFSYDVKMKEKGDIPEGYSVSREKKERFSLILESASTNQTSMYLCASSWDGDNQPQHFGDGTRLSIL.

CDR3 loop: CASWEGGTAYSPLHF. CDR3 sequence (DNA): TGCGCCAGCTGGGAAGGGGGTACGGCTTATTCACCCCTCCACTTT. This chain uses TRBV5-1 with TRBJ1-6; TRBD1 is a possible D gene (6 bases). Germline V gives CDR1 SGHRS, CDR2 YFSETQ. The CDR3 sequence is 15 residues long. Trimming left V 7 bases short and J 8 bases short, with 19 bases between.

The V call is TRBV4-1, the J call TRBJ1-2, with 7 bases aligning to TRBD1. V shed 8 bases and J 0 bases; nucleotides not matched to a gene: 9. The germline gives CDR1 MGHRA, CDR2 YSYEKL. The CDR3 totals 15 residues. CDR3 DNA sequence: TGCGCCAGCGCACAGGGGAGGGGGGCTAACTATGGCTACACCTTC. This codes for CASAQGRGANYGYTF.

This chain joins TRBV7-2 and TRBJ1-1; D remains unclear. Per germline, CDR1 SGHTA and CDR2 FQGNSA. The CDR3 length is 13 residues. V lost 1 base and J 6 bases, leaving 9 bases between the germline ends. CDR3 sequence: CASSLGRNSEAFF. CDR3 bases: TGTGCCAGCAGCTTAGGCAGAAATTCTGAAGCTTTCTTT. The full variable domain, completed using reference TRBV7-2 and TRBJ1-1, is GAGVSQSPSNKVTEKGKDVELRCDPISGHTALYWYRQSLGQGLEFLIYFQGNSAPDKSGLPSDRFSAERTGGSVSTLTIQRTQQEDSAVYLCASSLGRNSEAFFGQGTRLTVV.

This sequence joins TRBV27 and TRBJ2-5; D assignment may be TRBD1 or TRBD2 (6 bases each). CDR1 MNHEY and CDR2 SMNVEV come from the germline V gene (reference sequence). Between the trimmed V and J ends, which lost 4 bases and 5 bases, there was a span of 11 bases. The CDR3 consists of 13 residues. The CDR3 sequence is CASSSGAGETQYF. The CDR3 coding sequence is TGTGCCAGCAGTTCGGGGGCAGGGGAGACCCAGTACTTC.

The rearrangement links TRBV28 to TRBJ1-4; 7 bases fit TRBD1. V lost 5 bases and J lost 7; bases outside the gene matches: 16. This CDR3 region has 17 residues. CDR1 is MDHEN, CDR2 SYDVKM, per germline. CDR3 residues: CASSGDHSGSGGEKLFF. In DNA form, the CDR3 reads TGTGCCAGCAGTGGGGACCACTCGGGGTCAGGGGGTGAAAAACTGTTTTTT.

This chain links TRBV11-3 with TRBJ1-3; D may be TRBD1 (6 bases). The germline V gene has CDR1 SGHNT and CDR2 YENEEA. The CDR3 covers 14 residues. Trimming removed 3 bases from V and 3 bases from J, with 9 bases in between. CDR3 in DNA: TGTGCCAGCAGCTTCACAGGGTATGGAAACACCATATATTTT. Its translation is CASSFTGYGNTIYF.

This sequence joins TRBV6-1 and TRBJ2-7; D gene uncertain. This CDR3 has 12 amino acids. Germline CDR1 and CDR2: MNHNS and SASEGT. Trimming took 8 bases from V and 1 from J, leaving 9 bases between them. DNA of the CDR3: TGTGCCAGCGGTCCGCATTCCTACGAGCAGTACTTC. This gives the protein CASGPHSYEQYF.

The V call is TRBV7-2, the J call TRBJ1-4; 7 bases line up with TRBD1. V was pared by 5 bases and J by 8 bases, with 5 bases of the junction left unmatched. This CDR3 region has 13 residues. Germline V CDR1 and CDR2: SGHTA, FQGNSA. CDR3 amino acids: CASSTQTGEKLFF. In nucleotides, the CDR3 is TGTGCCAGCAGCACCCAGACAGGGGAAAAACTGTTTTTT.

The chain joins TRBV12-5 to TRBJ2-5; tentatively, D is TRBD1 or TRBD2 (5 bases each). The CDR3 is 15 amino acids. V was clipped by 9 bases and J by 2 bases, with 19 bases between them. CDR1 and CDR2 from the germline V gene are LGHNT and FRNRAP. The CDR3 is CARSKGRRFQETQYF. CDR3 nucleotide sequence: TGTGCTAGATCGAAGGGACGGAGATTTCAAGAGACCCAGTACTTC.

This chain uses TRBV5-4 with TRBJ1-3; D is uncertain. This CDR3 has 15 amino acids. CDR1 is SGHNT, CDR2 YYREEE, per germline (reference sequence). V was clipped by 0 bases and J by 0 bases, with 7 bases between them. DNA of the CDR3: TGTGCCAGCAGCTTGGAGTGGGACTCTGGAAACACCATATATTTT. Protein product: CASSLEWDSGNTIYF. Using reference TRBV5-4 and TRBJ1-3 for the parts outside the CDR3, the full variable domain is ETGVTQSPTHLIKTRGQQVTLRCSSQSGHNTVSWYQQALGQGPQFIFQYYREEENGRGNFPPRFSGLQFPNYSSELNVNALELDDSALYLCASSLEWDSGNTIYFGEGSWLTVV.

The table lists this clone with a few counts. This chain joins TRBV21-1 and TRBJ2-7; the D segment call TRBD1 is taken from the table without a DNA check. TRBV21-1 is a listed pseudogene. The CDR3 contains 12 residues. The CDR3 protein is CASEGDSYEQYF. In nucleotides, the CDR3 is TGTGCCAGCGAGGGGGACAGCTACGAGCAGTACTTC.

The J gene is TRBJ2-3, the V gene TRBV2, with D possibly TRBD1 on 6 matching bases. CDR1 is SNHLY, CDR2 FYNNEI, per germline. V was shortened by 7 bases and J by 3 bases, with 14 bases between the two germline ends. The CDR3 has 14 residues. The DNA of the CDR3 is TGTGCCAGCATGAAAACAGGGTATACAGATACGCAGTATTTT. Protein: CASMKTGYTDTQYF.

The chain links TRBV7-2 to TRBJ2-5; D ambiguous. This CDR3 contains 15 residues. V lost 0 bases, J lost 5 bases, and 13 bases lay in between. The germline CDR1 and CDR2 sequences are SGHTA and FQGNSA. The CDR3 reads CASSLAQKRVETQYF. The CDR3 DNA reads TGTGCCAGCAGCTTAGCGCAGAAACGGGTGGAGACCCAGTACTTC. The full variable domain, completed using reference TRBV7-2 and TRBJ2-5, is GAGVSQSPSNKVTEKGKDVELRCDPISGHTALYWYRQSLGQGLEFLIYFQGNSAPDKSGLPSDRFSAERTGGSVSTLTIQRTQQEDSAVYLCASSLAQKRVETQYFGPGTRLLVL.

The V and J genes are TRBV6-5 and TRBJ2-5; either TRBD1 or TRBD2 may fit D (6 bases each). The CDR3 sequence is 13 residues long. V gave up 1 base and J gave up 5 bases, with 8 bases separating them. The germline CDR1 and CDR2 sequences are MNHEY and SVGAGI. The CDR3 DNA follows: TGTGCCAGCAGTTACTTAGGGGGGGAGACCCAGTACTTC. It codes for CASSYLGGETQYF.

The chain joins TRBV2 to TRBJ1-1, with D possibly TRBD1 on 5 matching bases. V lost 6 bases to trimming and J lost 3 bases, with 11 bases between them. The length of the CDR3 is 13 residues. Germline CDR1 is SNHLY and CDR2 is FYNNEI. CDR3 amino acids: CASSRELDTEAFF. The CDR3 nucleotides are TGTGCCAGCAGCAGGGAGTTGGACACTGAAGCTTTCTTT. Looking up the rest from reference TRBV2 and TRBJ1-1 gives the full variable domain: EPEVTQTPSHQVTQMGQEVILRCVPISNHLYFYWYRQILGQKVEFLVSFYNNEISEKSEIFDDQFSVERPDGSNFTLKIRSTKLEDSAMYFCASSRELDTEAFFGQGTRLTVV.

In nucleotides, the CDR3 is TGTGCCAGCAGCTCTCCCAGCTCCTACGAGCAGTACTTC. Amino acids: CASSSPSSYEQYF. The gene calls are TRBV11-3 and TRBJ2-7; D is unresolved. V gave up 4 bases and J gave up 0 bases, with 7 bases separating them. The V gene's germline CDR1 is SGHNT and CDR2 YENEEA. The CDR3 extends over 13 amino acids.

CDR3 bases: TGTGCCAGCAGCCTGGGACAGGAGGCCACTGAAGCTTTCTTT. This sequence encodes CASSLGQEATEAFF. The V call is TRBV7-2, the J call TRBJ1-1; 8 nucleotides agree with TRBD1. With V trimmed by 5 bases and J by 4 bases, 6 bases remained unmatched. Per germline, CDR1 SGHTA and CDR2 FQGNSA. This CDR3 has 14 amino acids.

This rearrangement joins TRBV19 to TRBJ2-2; TRBD2 aligns across 11 bases. CDR1 LNHDA and CDR2 SQIVND come from the germline V gene (reference sequence). V shed 2 bases and J 4 bases; nucleotides not matched to a gene: 9. The CDR3 spans 18 residues. The CDR3 loop is CASSIRGSGRAGTGELFF. CDR3 DNA: TGTGCCAGTAGTATACGGGGTAGCGGGAGGGCGGGCACCGGGGAGCTGTTTTTT.

The V call is TRBV7-2, the J call TRBJ2-7; the D gene is possibly TRBD2 (6 bases). The CDR3 sequence is 14 residues long. V was cut by 4 bases and J by 4 bases, with 14 bases left in between. Germline CDR1 and CDR2: SGHTA and FQGNSA. For the CDR3, the DNA is TGTGCCAGCAGCTCCCGCCCGGGAGCTTACGAGCAGTACTTC. Translation: CASSSRPGAYEQYF.

This clone occurred once. The chain links TRBV10-3 to TRBJ1-2; 10 bases match TRBD1. The V gene's germline CDR1 is ENHRY and CDR2 SYGVKD. V dropped 4 bases and J dropped 4; count of bases not matched to a gene: 9. The length of the CDR3 is 16 residues. The CDR3 here is CAISVTGGALSYGYTF. The DNA of the CDR3 is TGTGCCATCAGTGTGACAGGGGGCGCCTTAAGCTATGGCTACACCTTC.

The genes are TRBV15 and TRBJ1-4; D remains unclear. This CDR3 comprises 13 residues. Germline V gene lookup returns CDR1 LNHNV and CDR2 YYDKDF (reference sequence). Trimming took 1 base from V and 8 from J, leaving 8 bases between them. The CDR3 coding sequence is TGTGCCACCAGCAGAGGCACATCAGAAAAACTGTTTTTT. Protein product: CATSRGTSEKLFF.

The rearrangement joins TRBV29-1 to TRBJ2-7; a weak D match, TRBD2 (6 bases). Germline CDR1 reads SQVTM; CDR2 reads ANQGSEA. V lost 5 bases and J 6 bases, leaving 17 bases between the germline ends. The CDR3 contains 13 residues. Here the CDR3 reads CSVSIGGVFEQYF. For the CDR3, the DNA is TGCAGCGTTAGTATCGGCGGGGTATTCGAGCAGTACTTC.

A note on this clone: A much more abundant neighbour one base away suggests this may be a read error. Written as DNA, the CDR3 is TGTGCCAGCAGTGGAATGGGCAATCAGCCCCAGCATTTT. Translated, it gives CASSGMGNQPQHF. This chain links TRBV2 with TRBJ1-5; D unresolved. Germline lookup yields CDR1 SNHLY and CDR2 FYNNEI. This CDR3 region has 13 residues. V was cut by 4 bases and J by 2 bases, with 6 bases left in between.

The CDR3 nucleotides are TGTGCCAGCACCCAAGGGGACAGACTCTATGGCTACACCTTC. Residues: CASTQGDRLYGYTF. The chain has TRBV7-2 and TRBJ1-2; TRBD1 aligns across 7 bases. The CDR3 runs to 14 residues. Germline V CDR1 and CDR2: SGHTA, FQGNSA. J was trimmed by 4 bases and V by 7 bases; bases with no gene match: 9. Combining the CDR3 with reference TRBV7-2 and TRBJ1-2 gives the whole variable domain GAGVSQSPSNKVTEKGKDVELRCDPISGHTALYWYRQSLGQGLEFLIYFQGNSAPDKSGLPSDRFSAERTGGSVSTLTIQRTQQEDSAVYLCASTQGDRLYGYTFGSGTRLTVV.

This chain links TRBV6-1 with TRBJ2-7, with D tentatively TRBD1 or TRBD2 (6 bases each). The CDR3 sequence is 14 residues long. V was pared by 8 bases and J by 0 bases, with 14 bases between. Germline loops: CDR1 MNHNS, CDR2 SASEGT. The CDR3 coding sequence is TGTGCCAGCCTTGTTGAGGGGGGCTCCTACGAGCAGTACTTC. Its protein is CASLVEGGSYEQYF.

The chain carries TRBV5-1 and TRBJ2-2; 7 positions agree with TRBD1. Germline CDR1 SGHRS, CDR2 YFSETQ. The V and J ends lost 5 bases and 6 bases, in that order; junction bases with no gene match: 13. This CDR3 contains 16 residues. The CDR3 spells CASRFGPGGSAGELFF. CDR3 bases: TGCGCCAGCAGATTTGGACCAGGGGGTTCTGCCGGGGAGCTGTTTTTT.

The chain's CDR3 is CASSEALGTGDNQPQHF. DNA for the CDR3: TGTGCCAGCAGTGAAGCGCTTGGGACAGGGGACAATCAGCCCCAGCATTTT. The chain links TRBV2 to TRBJ1-5; 10 positions agree with TRBD1. The CDR3 is 17 residues long. Germline lookup yields CDR1 SNHLY and CDR2 FYNNEI. J was trimmed by 3 bases and V by 0 bases; bases with no gene match: 5.